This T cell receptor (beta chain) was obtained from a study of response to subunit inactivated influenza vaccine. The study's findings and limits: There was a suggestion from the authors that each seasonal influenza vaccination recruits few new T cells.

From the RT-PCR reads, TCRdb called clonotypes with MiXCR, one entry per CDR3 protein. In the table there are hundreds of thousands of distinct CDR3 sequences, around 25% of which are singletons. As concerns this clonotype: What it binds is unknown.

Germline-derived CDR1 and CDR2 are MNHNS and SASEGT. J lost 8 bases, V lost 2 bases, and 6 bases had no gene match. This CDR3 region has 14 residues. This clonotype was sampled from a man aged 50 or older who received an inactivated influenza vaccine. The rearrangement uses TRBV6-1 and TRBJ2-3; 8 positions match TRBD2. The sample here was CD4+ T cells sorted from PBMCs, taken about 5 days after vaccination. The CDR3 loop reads CASSEPGTSATQYF. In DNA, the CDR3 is TGTGCCAGCAGTGAACCCGGGACTAGTGCTACGCAGTATTTT.